One and the same sample provided the 24 T cell receptor beta chains below, sequenced in a study of a mutant IDH1 vaccine in newly diagnosed glioma. Profiled with immunoSEQ multiplex PCR; TCRdb holds only in-frame clones, not every one. The sample lists around 26,000 clones, about 92% occurring once. Specified time point: baseline, week 1 (first vaccination visit). Treatment meaning: pre-vaccination baseline after standard-of-care therapy. The sequencing used PBMCs, collected from a glioma patient treated with radiotherapy, temozolomide or both. The receptors derive from a man between 40 and 49 years old with glioma.

The chain has TRBV4-3 and TRBJ1-1; D not certain. CDR3 length: 18 residues. Germline V gene data show CDR1 as LGHNA and CDR2 as YSLEER. V was cut by 0 bases and J by 2 bases, with 19 bases left in between. CDR3 DNA: TGCGCCAGCAGCCAAGAACCCTCCACGGGAGGTCTAAACACTGAAGCTTTCTTT. Its protein product is CASSQEPSTGGLNTEAFF.

The chain combines TRBV5-4 with TRBJ1-3; D gene ambiguous. The CDR3 totals 14 residues. Trimming removed 4 bases from V and 4 bases from J, with 12 bases in between. CDR1 is SGHNT and CDR2 is YYREEE in the germline V gene (reference sequence). CDR3 residues: CASSLDTVGNTIYF. For the CDR3, the DNA is TGTGCCAGCAGCCTGGATACTGTGGGAAACACCATATATTTT.

This chain links TRBV4-2 with TRBJ2-1; TRBD2 aligns across 10 bases. The V segment lost 1 base and the J segment 4 bases; nucleotides outside the gene matches: 1. CDR3 length: 15 residues. Germline CDR1 and CDR2: LGHNA and YNFKEQ. The CDR3 DNA follows: TGTGCCAGCAGCCAAGGGACTAGCGGTTACAATGAGCAGTTCTTC. It codes for CASSQGTSGYNEQFF.

The chain couples TRBV9 to TRBJ2-1, with a possible D match to TRBD2 (7 bases). The germline V gene has CDR1 SGDLS and CDR2 YYNGEE. The CDR3 runs to 15 residues. Trimming shortened V by 7 bases and J by 8 bases, and 22 bases separated the two germline ends. CDR3 nucleotides: TGTGCCAGCTCTCGTGAGGGGGGGGGCCTAGATGAGCAGTTCTTC. Its protein is CASSREGGGLDEQFF.

This chain joins TRBV4-1 and TRBJ1-4; D is possibly TRBD1 (5 bases). The CDR3 is 15 residues long. Germline loops: CDR1 MGHRA, CDR2 YSYEKL. Deletions cut 1 base from V and 7 bases from J, with 13 bases between. Written as DNA, the CDR3 is TGCGCCAGCAGCCAAGTCGCGACAGAAGTTGAAAAACTGTTTTTT. Protein product: CASSQVATEVEKLFF.

This clone showed up just once. This sequence joins TRBV7-2 and TRBJ2-6; D not resolved. V lost 2 bases to trimming and J lost 2 bases, with 7 bases between them. The CDR3 sequence is 15 residues long. CDR1 is SGHTA, CDR2 FQGNSA, per germline. CDR3 DNA: TGTGCCAGCAGCTTATCAGCAGCTGGGGCCAACGTCCTGACTTTC. It translates to CASSLSAAGANVLTF.

The chain couples TRBV30 to TRBJ1-5; D gene ambiguous. V was trimmed by 2 bases and J by 4 bases, leaving 12 bases between them. Germline V gene sequence: CDR1 GTSNPN, CDR2 SVGIG (reference sequence). The CDR3 extends over 14 amino acids. CDR3 region: CAWSPLVGNQPQHF. For the CDR3, the DNA is TGTGCCTGGAGTCCCTTGGTAGGGAATCAGCCCCAGCATTTT. The variable domain in full, with the rest retrieved from reference TRBV30 and TRBJ1-5, is SQTIHQWPATLVQPVGSPLSLECTVEGTSNPNLYWYRQAAGRGLQLLFYSVGIGQISSEVPQNLSASRPQDRQFILSSKKLLLSDSGFYLCAWSPLVGNQPQHFGDGTRLSIL.

The genes are TRBV5-1 and TRBJ2-1, with 9 nucleotides matching TRBD2. Losses at the gene ends were 2 bases for V and 7 bases for J; bases not matched to a gene: 13. This CDR3 comprises 17 residues. Germline CDR1 and CDR2: SGHRS and YFSETQ. The CDR3 DNA sequence: TGCGCCAGCAGCTTATACCACGGGACTAGCCTTGGGAATGAGCAGTTCTTC. It is translated as CASSLYHGTSLGNEQFF.

CDR3 region: CASSLVGSGEQYF. In DNA form, the CDR3 reads TGTGCCAGCAGCTTAGTGGGGTCAGGCGAGCAGTACTTC. V gene TRBV7-9 combines with J gene TRBJ2-7; D gene unclear. CDR1 is SEHNR and CDR2 is FQNEAQ in the germline V gene (reference sequence). The ends were cut back, 1 base at V and 6 bases at J, with 10 bases in the middle. The CDR3 covers 13 residues.

Notes on this clone: The sample contains more than one DNA sequence encoding this CDR3. V gene TRBV5-4 combines with J gene TRBJ2-3; 7 bases align to TRBD2. J gave up 0 bases and V 0 bases, and 4 bases lay outside the gene matches. CDR1 SGHNT and CDR2 YYREEE come from the germline V gene (reference sequence). The CDR3 is 16 amino acids. The CDR3 DNA reads TGTGCCAGCAGCTTGGGGCTAGCGGCTAGCACAGATACGCAGTATTTT. Translation gives CASSLGLAASTDTQYF.

In DNA form, the CDR3 reads TGTGCCATCAGTGAGTCGACCGTCACAGATACGCAGTATTTT. Residues: CAISESTVTDTQYF. The chain recombines TRBV10-3 with TRBJ2-3, with unresolved D. Germline V CDR1 and CDR2: ENHRY, SYGVKD. The CDR3 has 14 residues. V lost 0 bases and J 2 bases, leaving 6 bases between the germline ends.

The genes are TRBV7-8 and TRBJ2-5, with 8 nucleotides matching TRBD1. J was trimmed by 2 bases and V by 5 bases; bases with no gene match: 7. CDR1 and CDR2 from the germline V gene are SGHVS and FQNEAQ. The CDR3 covers 15 residues. This CDR3 is CASSPRTGRQETQYF. Written as DNA, the CDR3 is TGTGCCAGCAGCCCGCGGACAGGGCGGCAAGAGACCCAGTACTTC.

This clone has a single count. V and J are TRBV4-1 and TRBJ2-7; the D is unclear. V lost 4 bases and J lost 4, with 11 bases in between. This CDR3 comprises 13 residues. Looked up from germline, CDR1 is MGHRA and CDR2 is YSYEKL. CDR3 DNA sequence: TGCGCCAGCAGCCGCACCTCGGCGTACGAGCAGTACTTC. Translated: CASSRTSAYEQYF.

V and J are TRBV5-1 and TRBJ2-3; D is undetermined. V gave up 0 bases and J gave up 5 bases, with 1 base separating them. CDR1 and CDR2 from the germline V gene are SGHRS and YFSETQ. CDR3 length: 11 amino acids. The DNA for the CDR3 is TGCGCCAGCAGCTTGGAAGATACGCAGTATTTT. It codes for CASSLEDTQYF. The full variable domain, rest sourced from reference TRBV5-1 and TRBJ2-3, is KAGVTQTPRYLIKTRGQQVTLSCSPISGHRSVSWYQQTPGQGLQFLFEYFSETQRNKGNFPGRFSGRQFSNSRSEMNVSTLELGDSALYLCASSLEDTQYFGPGTRLTVL.

The DNA of the CDR3 is TGCGCCAGCAGCCAAGATCCAGGGGAAGCAACTAATGAAAAACTGTTTTTT. It specifies CASSQDPGEATNEKLFF. The gene calls are TRBV4-1 and TRBJ1-4, with a tentative D call TRBD1 (6 bases). CDR3 length equals 17 residues. V was shortened by 0 bases and J by 0 bases, with 11 bases between the two germline ends. In germline, CDR1 is MGHRA, CDR2 YSYEKL.

This rearrangement joins TRBV7-9 to TRBJ2-3; tentatively, D is TRBD2 (6 bases). The CDR3 has 16 amino acids. CDR1 is SEHNR, CDR2 FQNEAQ, per germline (reference sequence). V was trimmed by 0 bases and J by 2 bases, leaving 12 bases between them. The CDR3: CASSLALASFTDTQYF. The CDR3 DNA reads as TGTGCCAGCAGCTTAGCCCTAGCGTCTTTCACAGATACGCAGTATTTT. Complete variable domain (other parts from reference TRBV7-9 and TRBJ2-3): DTGVSQNPRHKITKRGQNVTFRCDPISEHNRLYWYRQTLGQGPEFLTYFQNEAQLEKSRLLSDRFSAERPKGSFSTLEIQRTEQGDSAMYLCASSLALASFTDTQYFGPGTRLTVL.

This clone appeared a single time. The rearrangement links TRBV4-3 to TRBJ2-3; the D call may be TRBD1 or TRBD2 (5 bases each). CDR1 is LGHNA, CDR2 YSLEER, per germline. V was clipped by 0 bases and J by 4 bases, with 14 bases between them. The CDR3 totals 16 residues. The CDR3 reads CASSQDRWGSADTQYF. In nucleotides, the CDR3 is TGCGCCAGCAGCCAAGATCGGTGGGGGAGCGCAGATACGCAGTATTTT.

The chain employs TRBV19 and TRBJ2-5; possible D gene TRBD1, 6 bases. The CDR3 is 15 amino acids. V gave up 10 bases and J gave up 1 base, with 19 bases separating them. Germline CDR1 is LNHDA and CDR2 is SQIVND (reference sequence). The CDR3 is CATGRTRGIQETQYF. The CDR3 DNA follows: TGTGCCACCGGTCGGACAAGGGGGATCCAAGAGACCCAGTACTTC. The whole variable domain, remainder taken from reference TRBV19 and TRBJ2-5, is DGGITQSPKYLFRKEGQNVTLSCEQNLNHDAMYWYRQDPGQGLRLIYYSQIVNDFQKGDIAEGYSVSREKKESFPLTVTSAQKNPTAFYLCATGRTRGIQETQYFGPGTRLLVL.

The chain joins TRBV19 to TRBJ1-3; the D gene is possibly TRBD1 (5 bases). This CDR3 has 16 amino acids. The germline V and J ends were trimmed by 3 bases and 1 base, with 13 bases remaining between them. Germline V lookup: CDR1 LNHDA, CDR2 SQIVND (reference sequence). CDR3 sequence (DNA): TGTGCCAGTAGTATCTCGACAGCCAGATCTGGAAACACCATATATTTT. Its protein product is CASSISTARSGNTIYF.

This rearrangement joins TRBV28 to TRBJ1-1; no firm D call. CDR1 is MDHEN, CDR2 SYDVKM, per germline. This CDR3 region has 12 residues. Trimming shortened V by 2 bases and J by 4 bases, and 5 bases separated the two germline ends. CDR3 in DNA: TGTGCCAGCAGTTTAAGCATCACTGAAGCTTTCTTT. Protein: CASSLSITEAFF.

The V and J genes are TRBV5-1 and TRBJ1-2; D remains unclear. This CDR3 has 13 amino acids. CDR1 and CDR2 (germline): SGHRS, YFSETQ. Trimming cost V 0 bases and J 4 bases, with 7 bases left between them. This CDR3 is CASSLGTAYGYTF. CDR3 bases: TGCGCCAGCAGCTTGGGGACGGCCTATGGCTACACCTTC.

The chain joins TRBV7-7 to TRBJ2-2; possibly TRBD1 or TRBD2 for D (5 bases each). This CDR3 is built from 14 residues. Trimming pared 11 bases from V and 0 bases from J, leaving 13 bases between. Germline V gene lookup returns CDR1 SSHAT and CDR2 FNYEAQ (reference sequence). In DNA form, the CDR3 reads TGTGCCCTCCGGGACGGACCGAACACCGGGGAGCTGTTTTTT. Residues: CALRDGPNTGELFF. The entire variable domain, with the rest obtained from reference TRBV7-7 and TRBJ2-2, is as follows: GAGVSQSPRYKVTKRGQDVTLRCDPISSHATLYWYQQALGQGPEFLTYFNYEAQPDKSGLPSDRFSAERPEGSISTLTIQRTEQRDSAMYRCALRDGPNTGELFFGEGSRLTVL.

V and J are TRBV18 and TRBJ1-3; D is ambiguous. The CDR3 has 13 residues. CDR1 is KGHSH, CDR2 LQKENI, per germline. The germline V and J ends were trimmed by 2 bases and 1 base, with 3 bases remaining between them. CDR3 protein: CASSPGSGNTIYF. In nucleotides, the CDR3 is TGTGCCAGCTCACCAGGGTCTGGAAACACCATATATTTT.

The chain employs TRBV11-3 and TRBJ2-2; D is uncertain. Germline V gene lookup returns CDR1 SGHNT and CDR2 YENEEA. V shed 6 bases and J shed 6 bases, with 32 bases lying between them. The CDR3 consists of 20 residues. CDR3: CASSLQPLVGRAVGPGELFF. Written as DNA, the CDR3 is TGTGCCAGCAGTCTACAGCCCCTCGTTGGTCGCGCGGTGGGTCCCGGGGAGCTGTTTTTT.